This T cell receptor beta chain was obtained from a study of T cell responses to AZD1222 COVID-19 vaccine. Pooled together were second doses at about 4 or about 12 weeks. Note on this clone: The antigen is unknown.

Here immunoSEQ multiplex PCR was the method, and the copy in TCRdb shows in-frame clones only, minus some. Of 150,000 or so clones in the sample, approximately 92% were seen once. Study-level points and caveats: The donor group comprised mostly white British people and more females; the analysis possibly underestimated clonal diversity.

The source material was peripheral blood, sampled 28 days after the second AZD1222 dose. This TCR came from an adult who received the AZD1222 COVID-19 vaccine.

The CDR3 here is CASSTGQGNSPLHF. The CDR3 DNA follows: TGTGCCAGCAGTACGGGACAGGGGAATTCACCCCTCCACTTT. The chain couples TRBV28 to TRBJ1-6; 10 bases align to TRBD1. The CDR3 length is 14 residues. CDR1 MDHEN and CDR2 SYDVKM come from the germline V gene. After removal of 5 bases from V and 7 bases from J, the junction contained 2 bases not matched to a gene.